A single sample is the source of the 15 T cell receptor beta chains below, sequenced in a study of T cells after yellow fever vaccination (dated by TCRdb to about 2019). The label giving this sample's treatment or condition can be read as: live attenuated yellow fever vaccine strain. Receptors were amplified or captured by 5' RACE. The sequencer listed for this sample is Illumina NovaSeq 6000. The public reads were reanalyzed by TCRdb: fastp trimming at Q25, MiXCR alignment, in-frame beta chains only. All rows with the same CDR3 protein become a single entry with the most common DNA and genes. The sample profile shows 230,000 or so distinct CDR3 sequences; roughly 4% of them were found once. The ten largest make up 19% of the sample. The specimen was PBMCs, collected 15 days after the yellow fever booster vaccination. These receptors were obtained from a young man who received the YFV17D yellow fever vaccine.

This clonotype was seen at least ten times. This sequence joins TRBV15 and TRBJ1-4; no definite D call. The V gene lost 1 base and the J gene lost 7 bases, with 10 bases spanning the gap. Germline assignment: CDR1 LNHNV and CDR2 YYDKDF (reference sequence). CDR3 length: 14 amino acids. This CDR3 is CATSRAGMSEKLFF. The CDR3 nucleotides read TGTGCCACCAGCAGAGCTGGAATGAGTGAAAAACTGTTTTTT.

This clonotype was detected ten times or more. The chain uses TRBV5-1 and TRBJ2-3; D is unclear. CDR1 and CDR2 from the germline V gene are SGHRS and YFSETQ. V gave up 1 base and J gave up 1 base, with 7 bases separating them. This CDR3 comprises 14 residues. CDR3 sequence (DNA): TGCGCCAGCAGCTTGCTCACAGGCACAGATACGCAGTATTTT. It is translated as CASSLLTGTDTQYF. The complete variable domain, with remaining parts taken from reference TRBV5-1 and TRBJ2-3, reads KAGVTQTPRYLIKTRGQQVTLSCSPISGHRSVSWYQQTPGQGLQFLFEYFSETQRNKGNFPGRFSGRQFSNSRSEMNVSTLELGDSALYLCASSLLTGTDTQYFGPGTRLTVL.

This clonotype appeared many times. V and J are TRBV4-1 and TRBJ1-6; 7 positions agree with TRBD1. Trimming removed 3 bases from V and 0 bases from J; junction bases left unmatched: 11. Germline CDR1 reads MGHRA; CDR2 reads YSYEKL. This CDR3 is 19 amino acids long. The CDR3 DNA reads TGCGCCAGCAGCCAGGGGACAGCGAGACTGAGCTCCTATAATTCACCCCTCCACTTT. This translates into CASSQGTARLSSYNSPLHF.

This clonotype was observed a few times. The chain is built from TRBV20-1 and TRBJ2-3; no reliable D call. Germline V gene sequence: CDR1 DFQATT, CDR2 SNEGSKA (reference sequence). The CDR3 is 15 residues long. The V gene lost 3 bases and the J gene lost 0 bases, with 13 bases spanning the gap. The CDR3 loop reads CSARAPLGSTDTQYF. CDR3 sequence (DNA): TGCAGTGCTAGGGCCCCTTTGGGTAGCACAGATACGCAGTATTTT.

This clonotype was seen ten or more times. The chain combines TRBV29-1 with TRBJ2-7; D is undetermined. CDR1 and CDR2 from the germline V gene are SQVTM and ANQGSEA. There are 13 residues in the CDR3. Trimming pared 0 bases from V and 3 bases from J, leaving 9 bases between. This chain's CDR3 is CSVEESADYEQYF. In DNA form, the CDR3 reads TGCAGCGTTGAAGAGTCGGCGGACTACGAGCAGTACTTC.

The chain carries TRBV4-3 and TRBJ1-5, with D unclear. Per germline, CDR1 LGHNA and CDR2 YSLEER. The CDR3 has 15 amino acids. V lost 0 bases, J lost 5 bases, and 11 bases lay in between. The CDR3 is CASSQDLSAYQPQHF. The CDR3 DNA sequence: TGCGCCAGCAGCCAAGATCTCTCAGCTTATCAGCCCCAGCATTTT.

This clonotype has ten or more counts. The chain carries TRBV3-1 and TRBJ2-1, with D possibly called TRBD1 or TRBD2 (5 bases each). Trimming shortened V by 6 bases and J by 0 bases, and 12 bases separated the two germline ends. There are 15 residues in the CDR3. CDR1 and CDR2 from the germline V gene are LGHDT and YNNKEL (reference sequence). The CDR3 coding sequence is TGTGCCAGCAGACAGGACTCCCACTCCTACAATGAGCAGTTCTTC. Protein: CASRQDSHSYNEQFF.

Ten or more counts support this clonotype. V and J are TRBV4-3 and TRBJ2-3, with D perhaps TRBD1 (5 bases). Germline V gene data show CDR1 as LGHNA and CDR2 as YSLEER. V lost 0 bases and J lost 4, with 11 bases in between. This CDR3 region has 15 residues. The CDR3 DNA follows: TGCGCCAGCAGCCAAGATGATTACAGGTCAGATACGCAGTATTTT. This gives the protein CASSQDDYRSDTQYF.

This clonotype was counted at least ten times. The rearrangement joins TRBV6-1 to TRBJ1-6, with D hard to call. The CDR3 is 11 amino acids. V dropped 0 bases and J dropped 15 bases, with 6 bases sitting between them. Per germline, CDR1 MNHNS and CDR2 SASEGT. CDR3 nucleotides: TGTGCCAGCAGTGAAGCTTCGGACCTCCACTTT. Translated: CASSEASDLHF.

The sample holds many counts of this clonotype. This chain joins TRBV5-5 and TRBJ1-1; maybe TRBD1 (6 bases). V was cut by 3 bases and J by 1 base, with 16 bases left in between. Germline-derived CDR1 and CDR2 are SGHKS and YYEKEE (reference sequence). This CDR3 spans 16 amino acids. The CDR3 sequence: CASSSITGQTNTEAFF. In DNA form, the CDR3 reads TGTGCCAGCAGCTCCATAACGGGACAAACGAACACTGAAGCTTTCTTT. Based on the CDR3 plus reference TRBV5-5 and TRBJ1-1, the full variable domain is DAGVTQSPTHLIKTRGQQVTLRCSPISGHKSVSWYQQVLGQGPQFIFQYYEKEERGRGNFPDRFSARQFPNYSSELNVNALLLGDSALYLCASSSITGQTNTEAFFGQGTRLTVV.

This clonotype showed up many times. The V call is TRBV12-3 or TRBV12-4, the J call TRBJ1-2; a weak D match, TRBD1 (5 bases). The CDR3 sequence is 14 residues long. Trimming took off 5 bases at V and 4 bases at J, with 14 bases between the two ends. CDR3 sequence: CASSRGGAPYGYTF. CDR3 DNA: TGTGCCAGCAGTAGGGGCGGGGCTCCCTATGGCTACACCTTC.

Many counts were recorded for this clonotype. This sequence joins TRBV7-6 and TRBJ2-2, with 11 bases identical to TRBD2. Germline trimming cut 2 bases from V and 2 bases from J; bases unmatched to any gene: 10. Germline CDR1 reads SGHVS; CDR2 reads FNYEAQ. CDR3 length: 19 residues. The CDR3 region is CASSLPSSGGGSNTGELFF. The DNA for the CDR3 is TGTGCCAGCAGCTTACCGAGTAGCGGGGGGGGATCAAACACCGGGGAGCTGTTTTTT.

This clonotype appeared many times. The rearrangement uses TRBV29-1 and TRBJ2-1, with 12 bases that match TRBD2. V dropped 6 bases and J dropped 0; count of bases not matched to a gene: 9. Germline V gene sequence: CDR1 SQVTM, CDR2 ANQGSEA. CDR3 length: 17 amino acids. CDR3 coding DNA: TGCAGCGTCACCGGGACTAGCGGGCAGAGCTCCTACAATGAGCAGTTCTTC. It is translated as CSVTGTSGQSSYNEQFF.

In this sample, this clonotype turned up many times. The V call is TRBV19, the J call TRBJ1-1; no definite D call. V gave up 4 bases and J gave up 3 bases, with 6 bases separating them. Germline values: CDR1 LNHDA, CDR2 SQIVND (reference sequence). The CDR3 consists of 12 residues. DNA of the CDR3: TGTGCCAGTAGTAAGGGATACACTGAAGCTTTCTTT. Translating gives CASSKGYTEAFF.

This clonotype was counted ten times or more. The chain has TRBV4-2 and TRBJ2-2; D possibly matches TRBD1 or TRBD2 (5 bases each). The CDR3 loop spans 16 amino acids. Trimming stripped 1 base from V and 4 bases from J, with 13 bases between. CDR1 is LGHNA and CDR2 is YNFKEQ in the germline V gene. Written as DNA, the CDR3 is TGTGCCAGCAGCCAAGGAGGGGACCTAAGCACCGGGGAGCTGTTTTTT. Amino acid sequence: CASSQGGDLSTGELFF.